Listed below are T cell receptor beta chains from one sample, sequenced in a study of T cell changes during pregnancy in multiple sclerosis. The assay was immunoSEQ multiplex PCR, and TCRdb's table has in-frame clones only and misses some. The data hold approximately 100,000 clones, with roughly nine tenths observed a single time. The sequencing used peripheral blood, collected before pregnancy. These receptors were taken from a female donor with multiple sclerosis, enrolled in a pregnancy study. CDR3s leave out the opening cysteine and the closing phenylalanine or tryptophan. The D gene is left open where the match is weak. Clone size appears in some rows only: once, few, many, or a class for an expanded clone.

clone_size v_call d_call cdr3_aa
- TRBV19 - ASKRKTGSSGNTIY
- TRBV18 TRBD1 ASSGDRQQPQH
many TRBV4-2 - ASSQYREGHNEQF
few TRBV5-4 TRBD1 ASSLGITQGPLH
- TRBV7-2 TRBD2 ASSLEASGRNTQY
- TRBV5-4 - ASSPTSAVPSMRGGYT
- TRBV6-1 TRBD1 ASSEGTGHEQY
- TRBV6-1 - ASSGLRSGRDLYNEQF
- TRBV15 TRBD2 ATSSGTSGPDTQY
- TRBV6-1 - ASSEVGGSDTQY
- TRBV7-6 - ASSLASGASMNTEAF
- TRBV11-2 - ASGLDDGRQNIQY
- TRBV27 - ASSLVSGRTEAF
- TRBV6-5 - ASSRGLGGELF
- TRBV6-6 TRBD1 ASIPWTGSSMPQH
once TRBV10-3 - ATFQGHEAEQY
- TRBV12-5 - ASGLVPPTRSIPGLLF
- TRBV14 TRBD1 ASSRWDRFYEQY
- TRBV7-2 - ASSSGGGSPSGNTIY
- TRBV2 TRBD2 ASSEFASGGSRVNEQF
- TRBV19 TRBD1 ASRTRGFTDTQY
- TRBV19 - ASSHPGRDTEAF
- TRBV4-1 TRBD1 ASSQVLGQQVGEQF
- TRBV5-4 - ASSLVGNEKLF
- TRBV5-1 TRBD1 ASSLRGTGTDTQY
- TRBV19 - ASSREAGNTIY
- TRBV19 TRBD1 ASSMGQGGSGNTIY
- TRBV5-5 - ASSRRQYNEQF
- TRBV19 TRBD2 ASSPLAGGRPNTQY
- TRBV19 - ASSNRGGTDTQY
- TRBV11-2 - ASSTGLQNIQY
- TRBV2 - ASSAGYTEAF
- TRBV27 TRBD1 ASSPRSPFPRDSIYQPQH
- TRBV10-3 TRBD2 AITGTSGGTGELF
once TRBV7-9 - ASSLGLAETQY
- TRBV7-3 - ASSPSKWGDQTLNNEQF
- TRBV9 - ASSFRDTDYEQY
few TRBV5-1 - ASGLGTRNYGYT
- TRBV5-1 TRBD2 ASSIERDTDTQY
- TRBV6-5 TRBD1 ASRSAGGRGTEAF
- TRBV18 - ASSPSSAYEQY
- TRBV9 - ASSRDPSYEQY
- TRBV5-6 - ASNNRGPEYEQY
- TRBV27 - ASSLRKTTNTGELF
- TRBV4-1 - ASSQGMRTQIYSYEQY
- TRBV20-1 - SASRDTQY